The 7 T cell receptor beta chains in this list originate from one sample, sequenced in a study of shared clonotypes between healthy human individuals. Repertoires were generated with immunoSEQ multiplex PCR, while TCRdb's copy carries only in-frame clones and drops some. The sample consists of a few million clones, approximately 90% of them appearing once. The sample consisted of naive CD4+ T cells from PBMCs. As for subset: CD45RA+ positively selected. The receptors come from a man aged 18 to 29 in good health. Some clones in this sample may be carry-over from other donors' samples.

The rearrangement links TRBV5-1 to TRBJ2-1; 16 bases fit TRBD2. V was clipped by 4 bases and J by 8 bases; unmatched bases: 6. Germline-derived CDR1 and CDR2 are SGHRS and YFSETQ. The CDR3 runs to 16 residues. As DNA, the CDR3 is TGCGCCAGCAGCCAGGGGACTAGCGGGAGGGCGGATGAGCAGTTCTTC. It is translated as CASSQGTSGRADEQFF.

V usage is TRBV10-3 and J usage is TRBJ2-2; D not resolved. Trimming removed 3 bases from V and 7 bases from J, with 12 bases in between. The V gene's germline CDR1 is ENHRY and CDR2 SYGVKD. The CDR3 consists of 14 residues. The CDR3 sequence is CAISDRFSGGELFF. The DNA of the CDR3 is TGTGCCATCAGTGATAGATTTTCGGGCGGGGAGCTGTTTTTT.

On this clone: The sample has other DNA sequences that encode this CDR3 too. The rearrangement joins TRBV18 to TRBJ2-1; 12 bases agree with TRBD2. The CDR3 loop spans 17 amino acids. CDR1 KGHSH and CDR2 LQKENI come from the germline V gene. The V gene end was trimmed by 0 bases and the J gene end by 4 bases; junction bases not matched to a gene: 4. The CDR3 bases are TGTGCCAGCTCACCACCGACTAGCGGGAGCCCTTACAATGAGCAGTTCTTC. It yields the protein CASSPPTSGSPYNEQFF. Full variable domain (remainder filled in from reference TRBV18 and TRBJ2-1): NAGVMQNPRHLVRRRGQEARLRCSPMKGHSHVYWYRQLPEEGLKFMVYLQKENIIDESGMPKERFSAEFPKEGPSILRIQQVVRGDSAAYFCASSPPTSGSPYNEQFFGPGTRLTVL.

Of note for this clone: The same CDR3 also results from other DNA sequences found in this sample. V and J are TRBV14 and TRBJ1-2; D gene uncertain. The CDR3 length is 14 residues. Per germline, CDR1 SGHDN and CDR2 FVKESK. The V gene lost 1 base and the J gene lost 0 bases, with 6 bases spanning the gap. The CDR3, as DNA: TGTGCCAGCAGCCAAGCAGGTCCTAACTATGGCTACACCTTC. Translated: CASSQAGPNYGYTF.

In its sample, this clone was seen once. The same CDR3 also results from other DNA sequences found in this sample. The V call is TRBV9, the J call TRBJ2-7, with D tentatively TRBD1 (6 bases). Per germline, CDR1 SGDLS and CDR2 YYNGEE. V lost 2 bases and J 0 bases, leaving 12 bases between the germline ends. This CDR3 has 15 amino acids. The CDR3 DNA sequence: TGTGCCAGCAGCGTTGGGCCGACAGGCTCCTACGAGCAGTACTTC. The encoded protein is CASSVGPTGSYEQYF.

The chain has TRBV28 and TRBJ1-5; D is perhaps TRBD1 (5 bases). Germline V gene data show CDR1 as MDHEN and CDR2 as SYDVKM. The CDR3 covers 15 residues. Deletions cut 8 bases from V and 6 bases from J, with 20 bases between. CDR3 sequence reads: CASETGTRGSQPQHF. CDR3 nucleotide sequence: TGTGCCAGCGAGACCGGGACTCGGGGGAGTCAGCCCCAGCATTTT.

The rearrangement links TRBV4-1 to TRBJ2-3; 10 nucleotides match TRBD1. This CDR3 is 16 amino acids long. Per the germline V gene, CDR1 is MGHRA and CDR2 is YSYEKL. The V segment lost 4 bases and the J segment 3 bases; nucleotides outside the gene matches: 7. CDR3 DNA: TGCGCCAGCAGCCTCGGGACAGGGGAAAGGACAGATACGCAGTATTTT. This translates into CASSLGTGERTDTQYF.